This T cell receptor (beta chain) originates from a study of CD8+ T cells in alopecia areata. The overall study: Oral tofacitinib (5 to 10 mg twice daily) was administered to treated patients.

As the sequencing template, cDNA was produced by extracting RNA and reverse transcribing it. The method was immunoSEQ multiplex PCR; TCRdb's version includes in-frame clones alone and lacks a portion of them. The sample contains around 100,000 clones, roughly two fifths of which appear only once. This clone occurred a few times. Antigen unknown. Study-level results: Clonality in lesional scalp, especially alopecia totalis/universalis, exceeded that of normal scalp.

The TCR was taken from a human donor with alopecia areata. Material: CD4+ T cells sorted from blood.

CDR3 residues: CASSPHPTGFTEAFF. In DNA, the CDR3 is TGCGCCAGCAGCCCCCACCCGACAGGGTTCACTGAAGCTTTCTTT. J is TRBJ1-1 and V is TRBV4-3; TRBD1 matches at 7 bases. CDR1 is LGHNA, CDR2 YSLEER, per germline. V was clipped by 4 bases and J by 4 bases; unmatched bases: 9. The CDR3 is 15 amino acids.